These 27 T cell receptor beta chains were sequenced from one sample in a study of identical twins (dated by TCRdb to between 2015 and 2016). Library creation used 5' RACE. TCRdb records Illumina HiSeq 2000 as the sequencer. TCRdb itself trimmed the public reads at Q25 with fastp, ran MiXCR and retained productive beta chains. Duplicate CDR3 protein sequences are folded into a single record with the most common DNA and genes. The sample records roughly 1.6 million distinct CDR3 sequences, about 32% of which are singletons. Around 0.25% of the sample comes from the top ten. The source material was cord blood. The receptors were gathered from a newborn girl in good health.

The sample holds a few counts of this clonotype. V and J are TRBV6-6 and TRBJ1-1; D is unresolved. Trimming cost V 5 bases and J 1 base, with 14 bases left between them. This CDR3 is 15 amino acids long. The germline CDR1 and CDR2 sequences are MNHNY and SVGAGI (reference sequence). The CDR3 spells CASSRTSRGNTEAFF. In DNA, the CDR3 is TGTGCCAGCAGTCGAACCAGCCGGGGGAACACTGAAGCTTTCTTT.

The chain couples TRBV24-1 to TRBJ1-2; D is uncertain. Trimming cost V 5 bases and J 1 base, with 7 bases left between them. This CDR3 comprises 13 residues. Germline values: CDR1 KGHDR, CDR2 SFDVKD. In DNA form, the CDR3 reads TGTGCCACCAGTGTTGGAGGTAACTATGGCTACACCTTC. Translation gives CATSVGGNYGYTF.

The chain joins TRBV2 to TRBJ2-3; possibly TRBD2 for D (5 bases). V was shortened by 1 base and J by 4 bases, with 9 bases between the two germline ends. Germline CDR1 reads SNHLY; CDR2 reads FYNNEI. The CDR3 is 14 amino acids. The chain's CDR3 is CASSEERNSDTQYF. The DNA of the CDR3 is TGTGCCAGCAGTGAAGAGCGGAATTCAGATACGCAGTATTTT.

The rearrangement links TRBV5-5 to TRBJ1-1; tentative D call: TRBD1 (5 bases). Per the germline V gene, CDR1 is SGHKS and CDR2 is YYEKEE (reference sequence). This CDR3 region has 15 residues. Trimming removed 3 bases at V and 3 bases at J, with 15 bases between. CDR3 in amino acids: CASSWGYGMDTEAFF. DNA for the CDR3: TGTGCCAGCAGCTGGGGCTACGGGATGGACACTGAAGCTTTCTTT.

The gene calls are TRBV20-1 and TRBJ2-4; 9 nucleotides agree with TRBD1. The CDR3 contains 15 residues. Per the germline V gene, CDR1 is DFQATT and CDR2 is SNEGSKA (reference sequence). Trimming took 6 bases from V and 2 from J; bases not matched to a gene: 8. The CDR3 protein is CSAPHRGQSKNIQYF. CDR3 nucleotides: TGCAGTGCCCCTCACAGGGGGCAGTCCAAAAACATTCAGTACTTC.

The chain employs TRBV7-2 and TRBJ2-1, with D perhaps TRBD1 (5 bases). CDR3 size: 12 residues. Looked up from germline, CDR1 is SGHTA and CDR2 is FQGNSA. Trimming pared 6 bases from V and 8 bases from J, leaving 11 bases between. CDR3 loop: CASRPQGDEQFF. DNA for the CDR3: TGTGCCAGCAGGCCCCAGGGCGATGAGCAGTTCTTC.

J is TRBJ2-4 and V is TRBV4-2; 11 positions match TRBD2. The DNA end is a closer match to TRBJ2-5, so the J assignment may be wrong. From germline, CDR1 is LGHNA and CDR2 YNFKEQ. CDR3 size: 16 residues. The CDR3 protein is CASSQGLLAGEETQYF. Here the CDR3 DNA reads TGTGCCAGCAGCCAAGGCTTACTAGCGGGGGAAGAGACCCAGTACTTC.

In this sample, this clonotype turned up a few times. CDR3 region: CAISTGTGLYEQYF. The CDR3 DNA sequence: TGTGCCATCAGCACCGGGACTGGTCTATACGAGCAGTACTTC. This sequence joins TRBV10-3 and TRBJ2-7; TRBD2 is a possible D gene (6 bases). The CDR3 has 14 residues. Trimming cost V 6 bases and J 4 bases, with 16 bases left between them. Germline-derived CDR1 and CDR2 are ENHRY and SYGVKD.

V gene TRBV6-2 or TRBV6-3 combines with J gene TRBJ1-5, with D possibly TRBD1 on 6 matching bases. V was trimmed by 2 bases and J by 1 base, leaving 12 bases between them. The CDR3 extends over 16 amino acids. Germline V gene sequence: CDR1 MNHEY, CDR2 SVGEGT. CDR3 bases: TGTGCCAGCAGTTACCTCCCCACAGGGAGCAATCAGCCCCAGCATTTT. Its protein product is CASSYLPTGSNQPQHF.

This clonotype was observed a handful of times. The CDR3 reads CASSLSIRLSYEQYF. The CDR3 coding sequence is TGTGCCAGCAGTTTATCTATAAGACTGAGCTACGAGCAGTACTTC. This chain links TRBV27 with TRBJ2-7; D not certain. V was shortened by 0 bases and J by 3 bases, with 12 bases between the two germline ends. The CDR3 sequence is 15 residues long. Germline V CDR1 and CDR2: MNHEY, SMNVEV (reference sequence).

This clonotype has a count of ten or more. The J gene is TRBJ2-1, the V gene TRBV20-1, with TRBD2 matching 14 bases. Germline loops: CDR1 DFQATT, CDR2 SNEGSKA (reference sequence). The V segment lost 4 bases and the J segment 6 bases; nucleotides outside the gene matches: 2. This CDR3 contains 14 residues. The CDR3 spells CSAMTSGGVNEQFF. CDR3 nucleotide sequence: TGCAGTGCTATGACTAGCGGGGGGGTCAATGAGCAGTTCTTC.

The chain uses TRBV29-1 and TRBJ2-7, with D perhaps TRBD2 (6 bases). The V end was cut by 1 base, the J end by 7 bases, with 11 bases between. Germline CDR1 SQVTM, CDR2 ANQGSEA. This CDR3 spans 12 amino acids. DNA of the CDR3: TGCAGCGTTGAAGTGGGGGGAGAAGAGCAGTACTTC. This encodes CSVEVGGEEQYF.

This chain links TRBV7-9 with TRBJ1-2; the match to TRBD1 covers 11 bases. There are 14 residues in the CDR3. CDR1 and CDR2 from the germline V gene are SEHNR and FQNEAQ (reference sequence). Trimming took 3 bases from V and 6 from J; bases not matched to a gene: 3. CDR3 protein: CASSLDRGRDGYTF. The DNA of the CDR3 is TGTGCCAGCAGCTTGGACAGGGGGCGCGATGGCTACACCTTC.

This clonotype has just a few counts. The rearrangement links TRBV2 to TRBJ2-5; perhaps TRBD2 as D (6 bases). CDR3 length equals 16 residues. Trimming shortened V by 7 bases and J by 1 base, and 19 bases separated the two germline ends. Germline CDR1 and CDR2: SNHLY and FYNNEI. In DNA form, the CDR3 reads TGTGCCAGCACCCGACCCGTAGCGGTGAGCCAAGAGACCCAGTACTTC. It encodes CASTRPVAVSQETQYF.

Only a few counts were recorded for this clonotype. The chain combines TRBV19 with TRBJ1-5; D gene unclear. From germline, CDR1 is LNHDA and CDR2 SQIVND (reference sequence). Trimming left V 5 bases short and J 0 bases short, with 17 bases between. The CDR3 is 17 residues long. As DNA, the CDR3 is TGTGCCAGTAGTCCCGGCCCTGGCGGATTTAGCAATCAGCCCCAGCATTTT. Protein product: CASSPGPGGFSNQPQHF.

Here the CDR3 reads CSAKKGVRDLNQPQHF. The CDR3 nucleotides are TGCAGTGCCAAAAAAGGGGTCCGGGACCTCAATCAGCCCCAGCATTTT. The rearrangement joins TRBV20-1 to TRBJ1-5; TRBD1 is a possible D gene (5 bases). Trimming pared 6 bases from V and 3 bases from J, leaving 21 bases between. From germline, CDR1 is DFQATT and CDR2 SNEGSKA (reference sequence). This CDR3 has 16 amino acids.

V is TRBV5-1 and J is TRBJ2-1; D unclear. The assigned J gene may be wrong: the sequence end matches TRBJ2-7 better. CDR1 and CDR2 from the germline V gene are SGHRS and YFSETQ. There are 17 residues in the CDR3. CDR3 residues: CASNPHSSRSSYNEQYF. The CDR3 DNA reads TGCGCCAGCAACCCCCACTCCAGCAGGAGCTCCTACAATGAGCAGTACTTC.

This clonotype appeared a single time. The rearrangement links TRBV4-2 to TRBJ2-1; D remains ambiguous. Germline assignment: CDR1 LGHNA and CDR2 YNFKEQ. The V end lost 2 bases, the J end lost 2 bases, and 16 bases lay between the germline ends. This CDR3 comprises 17 residues. The chain's CDR3 is CASSQSTDRATYNEQFF. The DNA for the CDR3 is TGTGCCAGCAGCCAAAGTACTGACCGGGCTACCTACAATGAGCAGTTCTTC.

The V gene is TRBV6-5, the J gene TRBJ2-5; 11 bases match TRBD2. The DNA end is more similar to TRBJ2-7, so the J call may be wrong. Germline values: CDR1 MNHEY, CDR2 SVGAGI. This CDR3 spans 15 amino acids. CDR3 nucleotides: TGTGCCAGCAGGCGAGGGACTAGCGGAATCTACGAGCAGTACTTC. Translating gives CASRRGTSGIYEQYF.

CDR3 protein: CASRFVGTGYSNQPQHF. The CDR3 coding sequence is TGTGCCAGCAGGTTTGTAGGGACAGGTTATAGCAATCAGCCCCAGCATTTT. The chain joins TRBV28 to TRBJ1-5; TRBD1 agrees at 8 bases. CDR3 size: 17 residues. Germline assignment: CDR1 MDHEN and CDR2 SYDVKM. V lost 6 bases, J lost 0 bases, and 10 bases stayed unmatched.

The rearrangement joins TRBV7-9 to TRBJ2-3; D not certain. Deletions cut 4 bases from V and 2 bases from J, with 13 bases between. In germline, CDR1 is SEHNR, CDR2 FQNEAQ (reference sequence). This CDR3 comprises 15 residues. CDR3: CASSSARLVTDTQYF. As DNA, the CDR3 is TGTGCCAGCAGCTCAGCGAGATTAGTCACAGATACGCAGTATTTT. Full variable domain (missing parts from reference TRBV7-9 and TRBJ2-3): DTGVSQNPRHKITKRGQNVTFRCDPISEHNRLYWYRQTLGQGPEFLTYFQNEAQLEKSRLLSDRFSAERPKGSFSTLEIQRTEQGDSAMYLCASSSARLVTDTQYFGPGTRLTVL.

In its sample, this clonotype was seen many times. This chain uses TRBV5-1 with TRBJ1-2; 8 positions agree with TRBD1. With V trimmed by 0 bases and J by 5 bases, 3 bases remained unmatched. The CDR3 consists of 14 residues. CDR1 is SGHRS, CDR2 YFSETQ, per germline. CDR3 residues: CASSLGTGRYGYTF. The DNA for the CDR3 is TGCGCCAGCAGCTTGGGGACAGGGAGGTATGGCTACACCTTC.

The gene calls are TRBV29-1 and TRBJ2-1, with TRBD1 as a possible D gene (5 bases). V was clipped by 8 bases and J by 0 bases, with 11 bases between them. Germline lookup yields CDR1 SQVTM and CDR2 ANQGSEA. The CDR3 sequence is 13 residues long. CDR3 sequence reads: CSTRQSSYNEQFF. The CDR3 DNA reads as TGCAGCACCCGACAGAGCTCCTACAATGAGCAGTTCTTC.

The table lists this clonotype with a few counts. The genes are TRBV12-3 or TRBV12-4 and TRBJ1-1; D gene ambiguous. The CDR3 contains 16 residues. The ends were cut back, 3 bases at V and 0 bases at J, with 14 bases in the middle. Here the CDR3 DNA reads TGTGCCAGCAGTTTCCCCGGTGCTATAATGAACACTGAAGCTTTCTTT. Amino acids: CASSFPGAIMNTEAFF.

The chain carries TRBV14 and TRBJ2-7; the D is unclear. Per the germline V gene, CDR1 is SGHDN and CDR2 is FVKESK. V shed 2 bases and J shed 7 bases, with 15 bases lying between them. The CDR3 is made up of 14 amino acids. The CDR3 DNA reads as TGTGCCAGCAGCCAAAGGCGGTACTACAATGAGCAGTACTTC. It yields the protein CASSQRRYYNEQYF.

In this sample, this clonotype turned up many times. This rearrangement joins TRBV28 to TRBJ2-4, with D possibly TRBD1 on 5 matching bases. Trimming shortened V by 2 bases and J by 6 bases, and 17 bases separated the two germline ends. Germline V gives CDR1 MDHEN, CDR2 SYDVKM. This CDR3 region has 16 residues. CDR3 nucleotide sequence: TGTGCCAGCAGTTTAGTACGCCTCAGGGATGTAAACATTCAGTACTTC. This sequence encodes CASSLVRLRDVNIQYF. Complete variable domain (other parts from reference TRBV28 and TRBJ2-4): DVKVTQSSRYLVKRTGEKVFLECVQDMDHENMFWYRQDPGLGLRLIYFSYDVKMKEKGDIPEGYSVSREKKERFSLILESASTNQTSMYLCASSLVRLRDVNIQYFGAGTRLSVL.

This clonotype was counted only a few times. This sequence joins TRBV9 and TRBJ2-3; 7 bases are shared with TRBD2. There are 15 residues in the CDR3. Germline values: CDR1 SGDLS, CDR2 YYNGEE. V was clipped by 0 bases and J by 3 bases; unmatched bases: 4. CDR3 protein: CASSVVERETDTQYF. In DNA, the CDR3 is TGTGCCAGCAGCGTAGTGGAGCGGGAAACAGATACGCAGTATTTT.